This T cell receptor (beta chain) is drawn from a study of OX40 agonist ivuxolimab in advanced cancers. Overall study: Those enrolled were roughly 85% male, with a mean age of about 60 years and ages from 23 to 79.

Using immunoSEQ multiplex PCR, the repertoire was profiled, and TCRdb retains in-frame clones only, with some absent. The table has approximately 80,000 clones, 75% to 85% seen once. Study-wide findings and caveats: CD8+ T cells were the subset that, on average, had more expanded clones than CD4+.

A remark on this clone: Its cognate antigen is unknown.

Trimming removed 2 bases from V and 6 bases from J; junction bases left unmatched: 6. Germline CDR1 is KGHSH and CDR2 is LQKENI. The CDR3 runs 14 residues. The chain employs TRBV18 and TRBJ1-2, with 7 bases that match TRBD1. Sequences were derived from CD4+ or CD8+ T cells sorted from blood, sampled in a trial of the OX40 agonist ivuxolimab. The receptor's source is an adult with an advanced solid tumor such as melanoma, head and neck, liver or kidney cancer. The CDR3 bases are TGTGCCAGCTCACCAACCCAGGGGGGTCATGGCTACACCTTC. It codes for CASSPTQGGHGYTF.